This T cell receptor beta chain was observed in a study of graft-versus-host responses after intestinal transplantation (dated by TCRdb to the early 2020s). Regarding the complete study: Multivisceral, liver-intestinal, or isolated intestinal transplants were received by the recipients. Donor T cell macrochimerism was defined as a peak of at least 4% donor T cells among recipient peripheral blood mononuclear cells. Samples from three later patients were sequenced in-house on an Illumina MiSeq with MiXCR processing rather than by the commercial service. All recipients received anti-thymocyte globulin induction followed by maintenance tacrolimus and steroids for approximately 3 years. Graft-versus-host and host-versus-graft alloreactive T cell clones were tracked in the graft, circulation and bone marrow after intestinal transplantation using bulk TCR-beta CDR3 sequencing. To identify alloreactive clones, pre-transplant mixed lymphocyte reaction products were sequenced and compared with unstimulated pre-transplant donor and recipient T cells. The cohort enrolled some 25 intestinal transplant recipients including one retransplant, and a few patients lacking pretransplant specimens were excluded. Results and caveats for the whole study, not just this receptor: GvH clones were detected in recipient bone marrow, and some of these GvH clones were observed earlier in ileal mucosa or blood, consistent with an intestinal mucosal origin. The conclusions were limited by the relatively low number and heterogeneity of the intestinal transplant patients. Peak levels of circulating GvH clones were associated with declines in HvG clones early after transplant. Patients with donor T cell macrochimerism had high GvH to HvG T cell clonal ratios in their allografts.

Notes on this clone: Its antigen is not yet known. No base-level quality is on record; no much larger clone is a single base apart.

Library preparation employed the immunoSEQ multiplex PCR assay. For most patients, genomic DNA was subjected to high-throughput TCR-beta CDR3 sequencing by Adaptive Biotechnologies. The original methods were these. Adaptive's ImmunoSEQ software supplied the TCR sequencing data for around 17 patients, while MiXCR and VDJtools were used to process a few other patients. CDR3 nucleotide sequences shared between donor and recipient were removed because their origin could not be assigned. To count as alloreactive, a clone needed at least 2-fold expansion over unstimulated cells and a minimum CFSE-low frequency of 0.002% (template counts) or 0.001% (read counts). Clones were considered mappable if detected in sequenced pre-transplant spleen, lymph node, or MLR CFSE-low populations of the donor or recipient. Cumulative frequency of alloreactive clones was calculated as a percentage of all sequences weighted by copy number. TCRdb limited this immuneACCESS table to in-frame rearrangements with V and J called. A share of clones is missing; checked studies link under half to unresolved V genes, and the rest is unexplained. Clone size and the V and J calls come from that table; the DNA yielded D and trimming. The sample table records 25,000 to 35,000 clones; around 83% of these occur just once. The ten biggest clones cover 2.5% to 3.5% of the sample.

Dithiothreitol, EDTA incubations and collagenase D digestion were used to isolate intraepithelial and lamina propria lymphocytes from graft specimens. Serial intestinal graft biopsy specimens collected up to 600 days after transplant underwent bulk TCR-beta sequencing. This sequence was found in a human patient who received an intestinal transplant, so some T cells may come from the graft donor. The starting material was ileum tissue, obtained 98 days after intestinal transplantation.

The DNA is TGCGCCAGCAGCCAAGTAACAGGGTTATCTACGCAGTATTTT. It translates as CASSQVTGLSTQYF. The sequence is built from TRBV4-1 and TRBJ2-3; 6 matching bases give a weak D call of TRBD1. Spanning cysteine to phenylalanine, the CDR3 consists of 14 amino acids. Only the CDR3 part of the read is kept: 42 bases, read in frame from the first base. At the junction V is shortened by 1 base and J by 8 bases, with 13 bases in between. CDR1 MGHRA and CDR2 YSYEKL are derived from the germline V gene.